The rows below give T cell receptor beta chains drawn from one sample of a study of blood T cells in healthy people across ages. TCRdb reprocessed the 5' RACE reads with MiXCR, giving one entry per CDR3 protein. The repertoire includes 1.4 million or so distinct CDR3 sequences, 42% of them detected once, and approximately 4.1% sits in the top ten. Sequencing input: blood. The receptors stem from a woman aged 18-29 years in good health. CDR3s include the opening cysteine and the closing phenylalanine or tryptophan. D genes are given only for firm matches. Only some rows state a clone size, as once, few, many or a class for expanded clones.

abundance	v_gene	j_gene	d_gene	CDR3nt	CDR3aa
-	TRBV24-1	TRBJ2-3	-	TGTGCCACCAGTGATACTACGGGATTCACAGATACGCAGTATTTT	CATSDTTGFTDTQYF
few	TRBV29-1	TRBJ2-7	-	TGCAGCGTTGATGTTCAGGGGACCTACGAGCAGTACTTC	CSVDVQGTYEQYF
-	TRBV13	TRBJ2-7	TRBD1	TGTGCCAGCAGCCAGGGGGCCATGGGAGGCTACGAGCAGTACTTC	CASSQGAMGGYEQYF
-	TRBV4-1	TRBJ2-7	-	TGCGCCAGCAGCTCCACACACCGGGGCAAATTCTACGAGCAGTACTTC	CASSSTHRGKFYEQYF
-	TRBV7-6	TRBJ2-1	-	TGTGCCAGCAGCTTAGCCCCTCCAGGGCAGTATCCTGACAATGAGCAGTTCTTC	CASSLAPPGQYPDNEQFF
-	TRBV7-2	TRBJ1-1	-	TGTGCCAGCAGCTTACTTCTGGCGGCGGAAGCTTTCTTT	CASSLLLAAEAFF
-	TRBV4-2	TRBJ1-2	TRBD1	TGTGCCAGCAGCTCCCAGGGACAGTTATATGGCTACACCTTC	CASSSQGQLYGYTF
many	TRBV7-2	TRBJ2-3	-	TGTGCCAGCAGCCCCGGGCGGACAGATACGCAGTATTTT	CASSPGRTDTQYF
-	TRBV21-1	TRBJ1-3	-	TGTGCCAGCCCGGAGAACAACACCTTATCTGGAAACACCATATATTTT	CASPENNTLSGNTIYF
-	TRBV12-3/TRBV12-4	TRBJ2-1	TRBD2	TGTGCCAGCAGTTTCATGTCAGGACTAGCGGGATTAGACAATGAGCAGTTCTTC	CASSFMSGLAGLDNEQFF
-	TRBV29-1	TRBJ2-5	TRBD1	TGCAGCGTTGCCGGACAGGGGAGGGAGCAGTACTTC	CSVAGQGREQYF
few	TRBV24-1	TRBJ2-2	-	TGTGCCACCAGTAGTTGGGCGGACACCGGGGAGCTGTTTTTT	CATSSWADTGELFF
few	TRBV3-1	TRBJ1-4	-	TGTGCCAGCAGCCAGAGGACCGGGACGAGTAATGAAAAACTGTTTTTT	CASSQRTGTSNEKLFF
few	TRBV4-1	TRBJ2-5	TRBD2	TGCGCTAGCAGCCAAAGGACTAGCGGGGAACAAGAGACCCAGTACTTC	CASSQRTSGEQETQYF
-	TRBV6-5	TRBJ1-1	-	TGTGCCAGCAGTTACTCGGCCGGCTACTACACTGAAGCTTTCTTT	CASSYSAGYYTEAFF
many	TRBV7-2	TRBJ2-7	TRBD1	TGCGCCAGCAGTCTCCGGGACAGCTCCTACGAGCAGTACTTC	CASSLRDSSYEQYF
-	TRBV6-2/TRBV6-3	TRBJ2-1	-	TGTGCCAGCAGTAACCAGGGGAGGTTACGGGATGAGCAGTTCTTC	CASSNQGRLRDEQFF
once	TRBV7-2	TRBJ2-7	-	TGTGCCAGCAGCAACACCGGGAGCTCCTACAATGAGCAGTACTTC	CASSNTGSSYNEQYF
-	TRBV9	TRBJ2-5	-	TGTGCCAGCAGTTTAGAAGATCACAATGAGCAGAACTTC	CASSLEDHNEQNF
once	TRBV9	TRBJ1-1	-	TGTGCCAGCAGCGCGGGGCACGGGGGGTCTGAAGCTTTCTTT	CASSAGHGGSEAFF
-	TRBV4-3	TRBJ2-7	-	TGCGCCAGCAGCCAAGACAGTACCTCAGACGAGCAGTACTTC	CASSQDSTSDEQYF
once	TRBV7-3	TRBJ2-5	TRBD2	TGTGCCAGCAGCAACAAGCGGGAGTGGTCCAATGAGCAGTACTTC	CASSNKREWSNEQYF
-	TRBV6-2/TRBV6-3	TRBJ2-1	-	TGTGCCAGCAGTTACCGGGCCTTGGGGAATGAGCAGTTCTTC	CASSYRALGNEQFF
-	TRBV7-8	TRBJ2-3	TRBD2	TGTGCCAGCAGCTTAGCGGGAGCGGGAGTAGGCACAGATACGCAGTATTTT	CASSLAGAGVGTDTQYF
-	TRBV7-9	TRBJ1-5	-	TGTGCCAGCAGCTTAGGGATCGGGGATTCGTCGCCCCAGCATTTT	CASSLGIGDSSPQHF
few	TRBV6-6	TRBJ2-3	-	TGTGCCAATTCGCGAGGGCTTAGCACAGATACGCAGTATTTT	CANSRGLSTDTQYF
-	TRBV2	TRBJ2-7	TRBD1	TGTGCCAGCAGCGGACAGGGTAGAGATGAGCAGTACTTC	CASSGQGRDEQYF
-	TRBV5-1	TRBJ1-1	-	TGCGCCAGCAGCTTTGTTGGGACTCGGAACACTGAAGCTTTCTTT	CASSFVGTRNTEAFF
-	TRBV7-9	TRBJ2-1	-	TGTGCCAGCAGCTCTCCCGGGACCATCACCTACAATGAGCAGTTCTTC	CASSSPGTITYNEQFF
few	TRBV11-2	TRBJ2-7	TRBD2	TGTGCCAGCAGCTTAGATGGCTCGGGGGGAAGCTACGAGCAGTACTTC	CASSLDGSGGSYEQYF
-	TRBV5-5	TRBJ2-1	-	TGTGCCAGCAGCTTCAGAGACAACCACAATGAGCAGTTCTTC	CASSFRDNHNEQFF
-	TRBV12-3/TRBV12-4	TRBJ2-2	-	TGTGCCAGCAGTCAGTCTGGCACCGGGGAGCTGTTTTTT	CASSQSGTGELFF
-	TRBV27	TRBJ2-4	TRBD1	TGTGCCAGCAGTTTGGGGGGGACAGGGCAAAACATTCAGTACTTC	CASSLGGTGQNIQYF
-	TRBV11-2	TRBJ2-3	-	TGTGCCAGCAGCTTAGGGGGTATGCAGTATTTT	CASSLGGMQYF
-	TRBV20-1	TRBJ2-7	-	TGCAGTGCTGCGGGACAGCTAAACGACGAGCAGTACTTC	CSAAGQLNDEQYF
-	TRBV20-1	TRBJ1-5	-	TGCAGTGCTAATCGGCGGGGCAATCAGCCCCAGCATTTT	CSANRRGNQPQHF
few	TRBV20-1	TRBJ2-5	-	TGCAGTGCTAGAGATACCCGCATTCAAGAGACCCAGTACTTC	CSARDTRIQETQYF
-	TRBV4-3	TRBJ1-2	-	TGCGCCAGCAGCCAAGACAGGATGAGGGTTTGGTACGGCTACACCTTC	CASSQDRMRVWYGYTF
few	TRBV4-3	TRBJ2-3	-	TGCGCCAGCAGCCAAAGGGACCTGAATACGCAGTATTTT	CASSQRDLNTQYF
few	TRBV29-1	TRBJ1-1	TRBD1	TGCAGCGTTACGGACAGGGGCCTTAACACTGAAGCTTTCTTT	CSVTDRGLNTEAFF
-	TRBV6-2/TRBV6-3	TRBJ2-2	-	TGTGCCCCCTTAAGGGGGAACACCGGGGAGCTGTTTTTT	CAPLRGNTGELFF
-	TRBV29-1	TRBJ1-1	-	TGCAGCGTCTTAGGACAGTGGAGCACTGAAGCTTTCTTT	CSVLGQWSTEAFF
-	TRBV4-1	TRBJ1-5	-	TGCGCCAGCAGCCAAGATTCCCTGGGGATTCAGCCCCAGCATTTT	CASSQDSLGIQPQHF
-	TRBV15	TRBJ2-1	-	TGTGCCACCAGCAGAGATAATCGACTAGTTGTTAATGAGCAGTTCTTC	CATSRDNRLVVNEQFF
-	TRBV7-9	TRBJ2-2	TRBD1	TGTGCCAGCAGCGGGGACAGGGCGGACGGGGAGCTGTTTTTT	CASSGDRADGELFF
-	TRBV24-1	TRBJ2-3	-	TGTGCCACCAGTGTAGGGGTCGGCACAGATACGCAGTATTTT	CATSVGVGTDTQYF
few	TRBV20-1	TRBJ2-5	-	TGCAGTGCTATCGAAGGGAGCCAAGAGACCCAGTACTTC	CSAIEGSQETQYF
few	TRBV28	TRBJ2-7	TRBD1	TGTGCCAGCAGCACGGGACAGGGGAATTACGAGCAGTACTTC	CASSTGQGNYEQYF
-	TRBV27	TRBJ1-3	-	TGTGCCAGCAGTCTGGACAGTTTCTCTGGAAACACCATATATTTT	CASSLDSFSGNTIYF
-	TRBV6-1	TRBJ2-5	-	TGTGCCAGCAGTGAAGATCTGTTTCAAGAGACCCAGTACTTC	CASSEDLFQETQYF
few	TRBV10-2	TRBJ2-1	TRBD2	TGCGCCAGCAGTGAGTCCGGGCTAGCGGGAGTCGATGAGCAGTTCTTC	CASSESGLAGVDEQFF
-	TRBV5-1	TRBJ2-7	TRBD2	TGCGCCAGCAGCACCGGGACTAGCGGGGTCAATACCTACGAGCAGTACTTC	CASSTGTSGVNTYEQYF
few	TRBV27	TRBJ2-7	TRBD2	TGTGCCAGCAGTGCAACAACGGGACTAGCTTTTTACGAGCAGTACTTC	CASSATTGLAFYEQYF
-	TRBV4-1	TRBJ1-2	TRBD1	TGCGCCAGCAGCCAGACAGGGGCCTCTAACTATGGCTACACCTTC	CASSQTGASNYGYTF